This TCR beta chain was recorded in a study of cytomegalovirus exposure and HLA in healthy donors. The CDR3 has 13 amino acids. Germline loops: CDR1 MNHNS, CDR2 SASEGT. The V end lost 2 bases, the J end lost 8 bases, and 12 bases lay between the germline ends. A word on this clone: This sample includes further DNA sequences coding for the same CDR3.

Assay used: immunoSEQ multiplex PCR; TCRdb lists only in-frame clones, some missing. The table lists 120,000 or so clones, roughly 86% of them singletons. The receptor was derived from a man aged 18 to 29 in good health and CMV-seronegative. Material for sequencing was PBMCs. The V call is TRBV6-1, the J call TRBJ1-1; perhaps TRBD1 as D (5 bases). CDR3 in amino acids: CASSERQQAEAFF. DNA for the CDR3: TGTGCCAGCAGTGAAAGGCAACAGGCCGAAGCTTTCTTT.